The subject of this entry is one TCR beta chain. Its antigen is unidentified. The germline CDR1 and CDR2 sequences are SGHTS and YDEGEE. V lost 4 bases and J 3 bases, leaving 11 bases between the germline ends. The CDR3 loop spans 14 amino acids. These data come from a study of Tregs in tolerant kidney transplant recipients. Across the study: Recipients received nonmyeloablative bone marrow transplants from related graft donors, with transient mixed chimerism.

Findings and caveats of the study: Some patients' samples used different primers over time, so nucleotide sequences weren't comparable.

Unstimulated Tregs (CD4+CD25+CD127-) and CD4+CD25- non-Tregs were sorted from PBMCs. Clones were read by immunoSEQ multiplex PCR, and TCRdb kept only the in-frame ones, dropping some. The sample has tens of thousands of clones, 90% to 95% seen once. This sequence joins TRBV5-8 and TRBJ2-1; no reliable D call. This material consisted of CD4+ T cells from blood, taken before the transplant. The TCR was taken from a human donor who received a combined kidney and bone marrow transplant. The CDR3 DNA sequence: TGTGCCAGCAGCCGGGTCCCCTTCTACAATGAGCAGTTCTTC. It specifies CASSRVPFYNEQFF.